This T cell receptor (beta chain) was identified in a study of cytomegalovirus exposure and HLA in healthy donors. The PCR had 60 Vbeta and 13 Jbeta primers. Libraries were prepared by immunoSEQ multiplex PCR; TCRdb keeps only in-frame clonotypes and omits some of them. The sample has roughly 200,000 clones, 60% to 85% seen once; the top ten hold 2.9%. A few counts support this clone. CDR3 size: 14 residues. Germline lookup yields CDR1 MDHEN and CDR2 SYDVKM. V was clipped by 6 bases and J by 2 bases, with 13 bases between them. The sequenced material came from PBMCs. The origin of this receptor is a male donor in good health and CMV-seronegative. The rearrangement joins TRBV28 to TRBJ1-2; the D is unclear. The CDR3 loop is CASSLGGGNYGYTF. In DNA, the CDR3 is TGTGCCAGCAGCCTCGGAGGAGGAAACTATGGCTACACCTTC.